The entry below gives a single T cell receptor beta chain sequence along with its context. Its antigen remains unidentified. It has no much larger one-base neighbor in the sample; base qualities were not kept. This sample is drawn from a study of cytomegalovirus exposure and HLA in healthy donors (dated by TCRdb to 2016 to 2017). Context from the whole study: An earlier analysis of approximately 640 of the donors reported 250 to 300 Gb of sequence data and about 100 million unique TCR beta sequences from 150 million to 200 million T cells. About 280 gigabases of sequencing data and around 88 million unique TCR sequences made up an early release that covered some 640 HLA-typed donors. The genetic ancestry cluster associated with self-reported Caucasian donors included about 84% of the approximately 400 genotyped donors. The aim of the study was to test whether cataloging public T cell receptors could identify signatures of past pathogen exposure. The T cell repertoires of some 700 subjects were profiled by immunosequencing and related to cytomegalovirus serostatus. In addition to the first cohort of approximately 670 subjects, a separate validation cohort of 120 different subjects was used. The study combined high-throughput TCR immunosequencing, statistical association of individual TCRs with disease status, and machine learning to predict cytomegalovirus infection status. To study patterns of TCR occurrence, a later analysis re-analyzed previously published TCR beta repertoires from several hundred donors and added high-resolution HLA genotyping. Rather than drawing on any new phenotypic data, the later analysis identified candidate immune exposures from TCR beta sequences and the way those sequences occurred across donors. To decide whether each TCR beta V gene segment behaved as functional or pseudogenic, an earlier analysis of 587 of the donors relied on high-throughput TCR beta sequencing. Alongside the repertoire data, information on donor age, sex, ethnicity and CMV serostatus was compiled. Genome-wide SNP genotypes for about 60% of the roughly 700 donors were used in a later genetic analysis, which treated that subset as a discovery cohort. All discovery cohort repertoires had been generated using a single sequencing platform. HLA typing included class I and class II loci at four-digit resolution. The number of typed donors differed by locus: about 629-630 for A, B, C, DRB1 and DQB1; some 540 for DQA1; approximately 610 for DPA1; and about 450 for DPB1. Because of strong linkage in the cohort, roughly five DR-DQ haplotypes were treated as single units for association and clustering. Among some 400 genotyped donors of the cohort, an average of around 220,000 unique TCR beta nucleotide sequences was sequenced per donor, of which about 18% were non-productive. What the study reported, not specific to this receptor: Linkage disequilibrium might explain the correlated functional status among segregating V segments, but an unknown experimental factor could not be ruled out. A later genetic analysis associated a missense DCLRE1C variant with V-gene and J-gene trimming of TCR beta chains, and an independent cohort replicated the association. It was suggested by the authors that the approach could potentially be generalized to other disease states and immunological phenotypes. Seventeen rarely observed V segments, including chromosome 9 orphons, were excluded from the earlier analysis of about 500 of the donors because counts were too low. Because HLA typing was missing for some donors at each locus, association tests included only the typed subset. In a later analysis, most CMV-associated TCR beta chains were found to appear HLA-restricted, with HLA associations seemingly driven largely by CMV exposure. According to a later genetic analysis, donors in an Asian-associated ancestry cluster had fewer N-insertions in productive TCRs than the roughly 670-donor mean. Presence/absence analyses assumed roughly uniform sequencing depth across donors, an assumption that may not hold. A later analysis associated about 16,000 TCR beta sequences with specific HLA alleles at a false discovery rate of 0.05. Across donors, most TCR sequences were observed very rarely, whereas some public TCRs were present in many individuals. In this cohort, only TCR beta chains were sequenced, and detectable features were limited by the absence of alpha or paired-chain data. For the cohort, immune exposure information was limited to CMV serostatus. Assigning TCR associations to individual alleles was difficult when HLA alleles, especially DR and DQ, strongly co-occurred. A cluster of highly shared sequence variants was judged likely to represent a technical artifact of the sequencing pipeline. In vitro tests confirmed that three of the cytomegalovirus-associated TCR beta chains recognize cytomegalovirus antigens. A later analysis reported that several top co-occurrence clusters appeared linked to parvovirus B19, influenza, CMV and Epstein-Barr virus. In a later analysis, TCR association rates were found to vary across HLA loci, with the most associated TCRs seen for DRB1 alleles and the fewest for HLA-C alleles. An earlier analysis of approximately 530 of the donors showed that most TCR beta V segments appeared in productive rearrangements either about 87% or about 30% of the time, which broadly matched IMGT annotations. A total of fewer than 200 TCR beta chains were listed by the study as associated with cytomegalovirus. The classifier was reported to diagnose cytomegalovirus status with high specificity and sensitivity in both the original cohort and the validation cohort. A further reported finding was that TCR beta sequences accurately predicted the HLA-A and HLA-B alleles for most subjects in the first cohort. The 87-base-pair reads could not distinguish some IMGT-functional V segments, including TRBV6-2 and TRBV6-3, so those segments were excluded. A later analysis found that HLA-associated TCR beta chains were more clonally expanded and had lower generation probabilities than equally common non-associated chains.

CDR1 and CDR2, per the germline V gene, are KGHSH and LQKENI. The CDR3, from cysteine to phenylalanine, totals 15 residues. Of the read, only the CDR3 DNA is kept; its 45 bases are in frame from base 1. V lost 2 bases and J lost 3 bases, and the count of bases not matched to a germline gene is 7. In total, roughly 710 healthy bone marrow donors made up the cohort. At the time of sampling, all cohort members were nominally healthy, though unrecorded immune exposures were likely present. The donor was CMV seronegative and belonged to the group of around 350 seronegative cohort members. Every donor gave a peripheral blood sample, and the peripheral blood mononuclear cells from that sample were used for TCR beta sequencing. Genomic DNA extraction from the blood cell samples was performed with the Qiagen DNeasy Blood Extraction Kit. Libraries came from the immunoSEQ multiplex PCR assay. A mixture of 60 forward primers for TCR Vbeta segments and 13 reverse primers for TCR Jbeta segments was used in the multiplex PCR. The CDR3 region of rearranged TCR beta genes was amplified from genomic DNA by a multiplex PCR assay. Amplified TCR beta libraries were sequenced as 87-base-pair reads on the Illumina HiSeq System. In the paper's pipeline: A later analysis tallied 80 million to 95 million unique TCR beta chains across the roughly 610 repertoires, and about 10 million of those chains were shared by two or more donors. To remove PCR and sequencing errors, raw reads were error-corrected and collapsed into unique sequences using a nearest-neighbor algorithm that merged closely related sequences. V, D and J gene segments were assigned by aligning CDR3 sequences to IMGT reference sequences. For a sequence to be retained, a match of at least six nucleotides was required to both a V gene segment and a J gene segment. A rearrangement counted as productive if the CDR3 had no stop codons and remained in frame with V and J, and every other rearrangement counted as non-productive. Following IMGT convention, CDR3 was defined as the stretch from the second conserved V-encoded cysteine to the conserved J-encoded phenylalanine. In an earlier analysis of around 640 of the donors, sequences lacking an unambiguous match to a single V gene segment were excluded. An earlier analysis of about 590 of the donors classified V segments as functional when productive rearrangements were above 56.7% and as segregating when the standard deviation between donors was above 5%. To diagnose cytomegalovirus status from the catalog of TCR beta chain sequences, a statistical classification framework was built. V and J gene assignment, in a later analysis, came from comparing TCR nucleotide sequences with IMGT/GENE-DB human TR gene sequences. In a later analysis, CDR3 sequences and most-parsimonious VDJ recombination scenarios were assigned using the TCRdist pipeline. A later analysis defined each TCR beta chain by its CDR3 amino acid sequence plus V-gene family, and excluded reads lacking a unique V-gene family. To address suspected cross-contamination and a sequencing artifact, a later analysis removed a few hundred highly shared, low-generation-probability nucleotide sequences. In a later analysis, a clonal expansion index for each public chain was calculated from normalized within-repertoire ranks of inferred template counts. In a later analysis, generation probabilities were computed using a VDJ recombination model fitted to out-of-frame rearrangements, and the results were checked against IGoR. In a later analysis, TCR-TCR, TCR-HLA and TCR-CMV co-occurrence was scored with hypergeometric tests, and a repertoire-size bias correction was applied to TCR pairs. A later analysis estimated false discovery rates by permuting HLA or CMV assignments 20 times. A later analysis grouped co-occurring TCRs with DBSCAN, adding TCRdist sequence similarity when clustering within HLA-allele-positive subsets. Repertoires with fewer than 30,000 or more than 120,000 public chains were left out of co-occurrence clustering, as were a handful of repertoires with anomalous nucleotide sharing. This immuneACCESS table, as held by TCRdb, lists in-frame sequences with V and J called but not all clones. Of the missing ones, under half trace to an unresolved V gene in checked studies; the others have no known cause. The V and J calls and the clone size are those of that table, but D and trimming were determined from the DNA. In all, the sample holds some 160,000 clones, and around three quarters of those were seen once. The ten largest clones represent more than 0.55% of the sample.

Recombination connected TRBV18 to TRBJ2-7; 7 bases in the middle match TRBD1. This TCR was sampled from a woman aged 40 to 55 in good health and CMV-seronegative. The sample was PBMCs. The CDR3 region has the sequence CASSPETGFLYEQYF. The nucleotide sequence is given as TGTGCCAGCTCACCAGAGACAGGGTTTCTCTACGAGCAGTACTTC. When the CDR3 is completed using the reference TRBV18 and TRBJ2-7 genes on either side, the full variable domain is NAGVMQNPRHLVRRRGQEARLRCSPMKGHSHVYWYRQLPEEGLKFMVYLQKENIIDESGMPKERFSAEFPKEGPSILRIQQVVRGDSAAYFCASSPETGFLYEQYFGPGTRLTVT.